This T cell receptor (beta chain) was identified during a study of cytomegalovirus exposure and HLA in healthy donors. Looking at the study overall: The early release's HLA-typed donors yielded 65 million to 85 million unique TCRs. Findings of the study overall: CMV antigen specificity of three CMV-associated chains was confirmed in vitro. An analysis was carried out at a later point. It showed that HLA-associated TCR beta chains were more clonally expanded than equally common non-associated chains. Among TCR beta chains, those listed as cytomegalovirus-associated numbered about 150.

Primers: 60 Vbeta forward and 13 Jbeta reverse. Assay: immunoSEQ multiplex PCR; the TCRdb copy retains only in-frame clones and omits some. Of about 190,000 clones listed, roughly four fifths are singletons. With respect to this clone: The target antigen is unknown.

From germline, CDR1 is SGHNT and CDR2 YYREEE (reference sequence). This CDR3 spans 16 amino acids. The V end was cut by 1 base, the J end by 1 base, with 14 bases between. The sequencing sample was made of PBMCs. The chain employs TRBV5-4 and TRBJ1-1, with D possibly TRBD1 on 6 matching bases. The sequence came from a woman in her thirties in good health and CMV-seropositive. The CDR3 sequence: CASSLPWGRGNTEAFF. CDR3 bases: TGTGCCAGCAGCTTGCCCTGGGGCAGGGGGAACACTGAAGCTTTCTTT.